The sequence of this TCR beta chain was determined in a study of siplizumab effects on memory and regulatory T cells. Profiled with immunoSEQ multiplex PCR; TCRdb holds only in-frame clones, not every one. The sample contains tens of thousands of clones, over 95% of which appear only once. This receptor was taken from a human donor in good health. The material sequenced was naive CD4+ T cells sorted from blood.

CDR3 residues: CASSLSNQGGYGYTF. DNA for the CDR3: TGTGCCAGCAGTTTATCGAATCAGGGGGGTTATGGCTACACCTTC. The V call is TRBV27, the J call TRBJ1-2; TRBD1 matches at 7 bases. From germline, CDR1 is MNHEY and CDR2 SMNVEV (reference sequence). V lost 0 bases and J lost 5; bases outside the gene matches: 6. This CDR3 spans 15 amino acids.